The present T cell receptor (beta chain) was sequenced within a study of cytomegalovirus exposure and HLA in healthy donors (dated by TCRdb to about 2017). Notes on the research overall: An earlier analysis of some 500 of the donors reported roughly 270 Gb of sequence data and some 100 million unique TCR beta sequences from about 179 million T cells. In the later analysis, no new phenotypic data were used to find candidate immune exposures; instead, reliance was placed on TCR beta sequences and their occurrence across donors. The study profiled the T cell repertoires of 666 subjects by immunosequencing and related them to cytomegalovirus serostatus. Both class I and class II loci were covered by HLA typing, at four-digit resolution. All discovery cohort repertoires had been generated using a single sequencing platform. Among over 350 genotyped donors of the cohort, an average of roughly 240,000 unique TCR beta nucleotide sequences were sequenced per donor, 15% to 20% of them non-productive. A later genetic analysis used genome-wide SNP genotypes for about 65% of the 666 donors, treating that subset as a discovery cohort. An early release that covered roughly 600 HLA-typed donors contained around 300 gigabases of sequencing data and tens of millions of unique TCR sequences. Of the roughly 400 genotyped donors, approximately 83% fell in the genetic ancestry cluster associated with self-reported Caucasian donors. A later analysis re-analyzed previously published TCR beta repertoires from roughly 630 donors and added high-resolution HLA genotyping to study TCR occurrence patterns. To predict cytomegalovirus infection status, the study brought together high-throughput TCR immunosequencing, statistical association of individual TCRs with disease status, and machine learning. Alongside the repertoire data, information on donor age, sex, ethnicity and CMV serostatus was compiled. Typing coverage varied by locus: roughly 620-630 donors for A, B, C, DRB1 and DQB1; 522 for DQA1; about 570 for DPA1; around 450 for DPB1. In addition to the first cohort of 650 to 800 subjects, a separate validation cohort of about 120 different subjects was used. The study was designed to test whether signatures of past pathogen exposure could be identified by cataloging public T cell receptors. A few DR-DQ haplotypes were treated as single units for association and clustering because of strong linkage in the cohort. An earlier analysis of 587 of the donors used high-throughput TCR beta sequencing to judge whether each TCR beta V gene segment behaved as functional or pseudogenic.

Comment on this clone: Its antigen target is currently unknown. Per-base quality was not reported, and no clone a single base away is much larger than it.

Study-level results and caveats: Some IMGT-functional V segments, including TRBV6-2 and TRBV6-3, could not be distinguished by the 87-base-pair reads and were therefore excluded. Three of the identified cytomegalovirus-associated TCR beta chains were confirmed in vitro to be specific for cytomegalovirus antigens. Some 16 rarely observed V segments, including chromosome 9 orphons, were excluded from the earlier analysis of 550 to 700 of the donors because counts were too low. A group of highly shared sequence variants was considered likely to be a technical artifact of the sequencing pipeline. It was suggested by the authors that the approach could potentially be generalized to other disease states and immunological phenotypes. A further reported finding was that TCR beta sequences accurately predicted the HLA-A and HLA-B alleles for most subjects in the first cohort. The presence/absence analyses assumed that sequencing depth was roughly uniform across donors, and that assumption may not be true. A later analysis reported that several top co-occurrence clusters appeared linked to parvovirus B19, influenza, CMV and Epstein-Barr virus. In a later analysis, the rate of TCR association differed among HLA loci, with DRB1 alleles having the most associated TCRs and HLA-C alleles having the fewest. When HLA alleles, especially DR and DQ, strongly co-occurred, TCR associations were difficult to assign to individual alleles. In this cohort, only TCR beta chains were sequenced, and detectable features were limited by the absence of alpha or paired-chain data. Linkage disequilibrium might explain the correlated functional status among segregating V segments, but an unknown experimental factor could not be excluded. Most CMV-associated TCR beta chains appeared to be HLA-restricted in a later analysis, and the HLA associations seemed to be driven largely by CMV exposure. A total of 150 to 200 TCR beta chains were listed by the study as associated with cytomegalovirus. In a later genetic analysis, a missense DCLRE1C variant was associated with V-gene and J-gene trimming of TCR beta chains, and the association was replicated in an independent cohort. An earlier analysis of 587 of the donors showed that most TCR beta V segments appeared in productive rearrangements either about 87% or about 30% of the time, which broadly matched IMGT annotations. A later analysis associated 16,951 TCR beta sequences with specific HLA alleles at a false discovery rate of 0.05. Most TCR sequences were observed very rarely across donors, whereas some public TCRs were present in many individuals. Compared with equally common non-associated chains, HLA-associated TCR beta chains in a later analysis were more clonally expanded and had lower generation probabilities. A later genetic analysis reported fewer N-insertions in productive TCRs among donors in an Asian-associated ancestry cluster than the roughly 700-donor mean. HLA typing was unavailable for some donors at each locus, so association tests used only the typed subset. For the cohort, immune exposure information was limited to CMV serostatus. The classifier was reported to diagnose cytomegalovirus status with high specificity and sensitivity in both the original cohort and the validation cohort.

Per the germline V gene, MNHNS is the CDR1 and SASEGT is the CDR2. The CDR3 goes from the cysteine to the phenylalanine over 17 residues. The kept DNA is CDR3 alone, 51 bases in frame from the first base. V sheds 0 bases and J sheds 4 bases, leaving 18 bases between their ends. In total, approximately 690 healthy bone marrow donors made up the cohort. At the time of sampling, all cohort members were nominally healthy, though unrecorded immune exposures were likely present. The donor was CMV seropositive and belonged to the group of some 290 seropositive cohort members. Each donor provided a peripheral blood sample, and peripheral blood mononuclear cells were used for TCR beta sequencing. The Qiagen DNeasy Blood Extraction Kit was used to extract genomic DNA from the blood cell samples. The library was produced with the immunoSEQ multiplex PCR assay. For the multiplex PCR, a mixture combining 60 forward primers for TCR Vbeta segments and 13 reverse primers for TCR Jbeta segments was used. A multiplex PCR assay on genomic DNA amplified the CDR3 region of rearranged TCR beta genes. Amplified TCR beta libraries were sequenced as 87-base-pair reads on the Illumina HiSeq System. Under the source paper's analysis protocol: A later analysis tallied some 79 million unique TCR beta chains across the 600 to 700 repertoires, and around 12 million of those chains were shared by two or more donors. Raw reads were error-corrected and collapsed into unique sequences with a nearest-neighbor algorithm that merged closely related sequences to remove PCR and sequencing errors. Alignment of CDR3 sequences to IMGT reference sequences was used to assign V, D and J gene segments. For a sequence to be retained, a match of at least six nucleotides was required to both a V gene segment and a J gene segment. A rearrangement was called productive if the CDR3 had no stop codons and remained in frame with V and J, and every other rearrangement was called non-productive. Following IMGT convention, CDR3 was defined as the stretch from the second conserved V-encoded cysteine up to the conserved J-encoded phenylalanine. In an earlier analysis of some 550 of the donors, sequences lacking an unambiguous match to a single V gene segment were excluded. In an earlier analysis of roughly 500 of the donors, V segments were called functional above 56.7% productive rearrangements and were called segregating when the between-donor standard deviation exceeded 5%. To diagnose cytomegalovirus status from the catalog of TCR beta chain sequences, a statistical classification framework was built. A later analysis assigned V and J genes by comparing TCR nucleotide sequences with IMGT/GENE-DB human TR gene sequences. In a later analysis, CDR3 sequences and most-parsimonious VDJ recombination scenarios were assigned using the TCRdist pipeline. In a later analysis, each TCR beta chain was defined by its CDR3 amino acid sequence together with its V-gene family, and reads lacking a unique V-gene family were excluded. To address suspected cross-contamination and a sequencing artifact, a later analysis removed 450 to 700 highly shared, low-generation-probability nucleotide sequences. A later analysis calculated a clonal expansion index for each public chain from normalized within-repertoire ranks of inferred template counts. A later analysis computed generation probabilities with a VDJ recombination model fitted to out-of-frame rearrangements, and checked the results against IGoR. In a later analysis, TCR-TCR, TCR-HLA and TCR-CMV co-occurrence was scored with hypergeometric tests, and a repertoire-size bias correction was applied to TCR pairs. False discovery rates were estimated in a later analysis by permuting HLA or CMV assignments 20 times. A later analysis grouped co-occurring TCRs with DBSCAN, adding TCRdist sequence similarity when clustering within HLA-allele-positive subsets. Co-occurrence clustering excluded repertoires with fewer than 30,000 or more than 120,000 public chains, plus five with anomalous nucleotide sharing. TCRdb mirrors the immuneACCESS table, restricted to in-frame sequences. Some clones are absent from its copies; in checked studies, under half trace to an unresolved V gene, and the reason for the others is unknown. From that table come the V and J calls and clone size; the DNA was used to work out D and trimming. In this sample the table shows about 190,000 clones, 75% to 85% of which occur a single time. 13% to 15% of the sample rests with the top ten.

Sequencing input: PBMCs. This TCR derives from a woman between 25 and 40 years old in good health and CMV-seropositive. The sequence links TRBV6-1 to TRBJ2-5; perhaps TRBD2 is the D gene, with 7 bases matching. Here the CDR3 is given as CASSEAHGGGSRETQYF. In nucleotide form, the sequence is TGTGCCAGCAGTGAAGCTCATGGGGGGGGCTCCCGAGAGACCCAGTACTTC.